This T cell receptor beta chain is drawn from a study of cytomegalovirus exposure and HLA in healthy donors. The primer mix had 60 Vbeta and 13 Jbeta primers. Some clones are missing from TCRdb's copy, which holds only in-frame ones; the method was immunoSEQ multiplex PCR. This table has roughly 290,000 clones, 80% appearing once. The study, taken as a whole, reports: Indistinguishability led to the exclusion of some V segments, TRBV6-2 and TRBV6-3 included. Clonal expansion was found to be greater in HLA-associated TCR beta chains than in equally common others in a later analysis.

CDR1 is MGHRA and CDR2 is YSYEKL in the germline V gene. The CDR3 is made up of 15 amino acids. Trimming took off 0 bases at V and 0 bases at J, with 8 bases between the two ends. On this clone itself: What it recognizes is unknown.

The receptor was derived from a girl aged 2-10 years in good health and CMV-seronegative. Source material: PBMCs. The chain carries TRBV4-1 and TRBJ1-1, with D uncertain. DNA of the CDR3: TGCGCCAGCAGCCAAGATAGAAATTTGAACACTGAAGCTTTCTTT. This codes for CASSQDRNLNTEAFF.